This T cell receptor beta chain was recovered during a study of beta chain features in type 1 diabetes. Study-level results: Among type 1 diabetes patients, VDJ junctions had fewer insertions and more deletions. Moderate yet significant TCRB CDR3 shortening was seen in Type 1 diabetes patients in all four CD4+ subsets. In comparison with healthy donors, patients had naive, central memory and Treg TCRB repertoires that appeared more similar.

The V and J ends lost 3 bases and 1 base respectively, with 5 bases between them. This CDR3 has 12 amino acids. Germline-derived CDR1 and CDR2 are SGHDT and YYEEEE. Isolated RNA was reverse transcribed in full, so expressed TCRB transcripts were sequenced. Sequenced naive, central memory and regulatory T cell samples produced an average of approximately 3.8 million reads. Sequencing was performed with immunoSEQ multiplex PCR; in TCRdb, only in-frame clones are kept and a portion is missing. The repertoire has 140,000 or so clones, approximately 13% of them found once; the top ten carry 1.3%. To note about this clone: What it binds is unknown.

The chain joins TRBV5-6 to TRBJ2-7, with D maybe TRBD1 (5 bases). Specimen: central memory CD4+ T cells from blood. The TCR comes from a man between 18 and 35 years old with type 1 diabetes. CDR3 protein: CASSSGSYEQYF. The CDR3 nucleotides are TGTGCCAGCAGCTCAGGGTCCTACGAGCAGTACTTC.